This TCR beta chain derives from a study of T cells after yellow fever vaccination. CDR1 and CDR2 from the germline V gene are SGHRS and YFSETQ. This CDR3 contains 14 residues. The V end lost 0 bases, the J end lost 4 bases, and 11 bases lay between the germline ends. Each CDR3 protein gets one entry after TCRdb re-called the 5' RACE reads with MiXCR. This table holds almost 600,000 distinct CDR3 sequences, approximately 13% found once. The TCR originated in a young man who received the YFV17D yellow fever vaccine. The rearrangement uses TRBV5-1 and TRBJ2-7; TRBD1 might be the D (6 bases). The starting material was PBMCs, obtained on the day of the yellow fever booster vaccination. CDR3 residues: CASSLGQESYEQYF. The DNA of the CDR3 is TGCGCCAGCAGCTTGGGACAGGAGTCTTACGAGCAGTACTTC.